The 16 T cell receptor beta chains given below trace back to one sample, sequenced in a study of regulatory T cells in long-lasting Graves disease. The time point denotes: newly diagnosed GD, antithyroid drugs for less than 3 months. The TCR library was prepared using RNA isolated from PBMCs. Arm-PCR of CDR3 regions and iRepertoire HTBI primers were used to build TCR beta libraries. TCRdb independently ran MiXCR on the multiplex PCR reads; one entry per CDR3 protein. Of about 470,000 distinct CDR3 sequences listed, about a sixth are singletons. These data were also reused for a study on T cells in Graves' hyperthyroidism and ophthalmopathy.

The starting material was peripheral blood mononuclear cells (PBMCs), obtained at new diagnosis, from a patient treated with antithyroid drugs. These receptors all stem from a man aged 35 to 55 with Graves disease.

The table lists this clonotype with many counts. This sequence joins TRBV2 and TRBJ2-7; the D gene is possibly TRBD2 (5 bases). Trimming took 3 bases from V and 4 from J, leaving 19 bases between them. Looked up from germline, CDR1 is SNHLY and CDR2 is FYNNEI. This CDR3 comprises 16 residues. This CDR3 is CASSDLGAGGGYEQYF. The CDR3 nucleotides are TGTGCCAGCAGTGACCTGGGTGCGGGCGGCGGGTACGAGCAGTACTTC.

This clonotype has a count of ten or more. CDR3: CATSRDRTSGRLHNEQFF. As DNA, the CDR3 is TGTGCCACCAGCAGAGATCGGACTAGCGGGAGATTACACAATGAGCAGTTCTTC. The gene calls are TRBV15 and TRBJ2-1; 13 bases align to TRBD2. The germline V gene has CDR1 LNHNV and CDR2 YYDKDF (reference sequence). V trimming: 0 bases; J trimming: 5 bases; junction bases outside the gene matches: 7. The CDR3 is 18 amino acids.

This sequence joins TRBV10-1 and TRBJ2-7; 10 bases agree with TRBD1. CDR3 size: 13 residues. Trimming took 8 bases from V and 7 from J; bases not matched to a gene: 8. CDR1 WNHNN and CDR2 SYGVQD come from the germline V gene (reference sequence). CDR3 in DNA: TGCGCCAGCGCCCGGGACAGGGGAGGGGAGCAGTACTTC. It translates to CASARDRGGEQYF.

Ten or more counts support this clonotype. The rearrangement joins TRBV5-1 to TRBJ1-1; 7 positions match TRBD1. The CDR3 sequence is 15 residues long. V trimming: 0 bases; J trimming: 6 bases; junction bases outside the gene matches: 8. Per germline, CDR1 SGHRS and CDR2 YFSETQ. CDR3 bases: TGCGCCAGCAGCTTGGAAACCAGGGGGGTACCTGAAGCTTTCTTT. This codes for CASSLETRGVPEAFF.

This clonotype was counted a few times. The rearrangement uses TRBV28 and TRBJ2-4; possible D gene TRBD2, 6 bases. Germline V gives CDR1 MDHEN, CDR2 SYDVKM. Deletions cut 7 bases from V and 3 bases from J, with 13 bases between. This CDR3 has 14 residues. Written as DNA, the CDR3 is TGTGCCAGCAACAAGGTGGGGGGCAAAAACATTCAGTACTTC. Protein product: CASNKVGGKNIQYF.

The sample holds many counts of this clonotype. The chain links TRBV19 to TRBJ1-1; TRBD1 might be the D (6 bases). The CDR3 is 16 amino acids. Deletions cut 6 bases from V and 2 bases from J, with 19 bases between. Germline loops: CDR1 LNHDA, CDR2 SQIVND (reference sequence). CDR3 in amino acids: CASRPHISGANTEAFF. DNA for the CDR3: TGTGCCAGTAGACCGCACATTTCGGGGGCAAACACTGAAGCTTTCTTT. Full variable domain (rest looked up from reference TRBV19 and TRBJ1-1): DGGITQSPKYLFRKEGQNVTLSCEQNLNHDAMYWYRQDPGQGLRLIYYSQIVNDFQKGDIAEGYSVSREKKESFPLTVTSAQKNPTAFYLCASRPHISGANTEAFFGQGTRLTVV.

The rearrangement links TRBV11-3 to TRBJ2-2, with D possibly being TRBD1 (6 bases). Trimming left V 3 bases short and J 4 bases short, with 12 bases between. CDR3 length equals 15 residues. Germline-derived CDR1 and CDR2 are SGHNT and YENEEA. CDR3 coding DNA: TGTGCCAGCAGCTTTTTGGGACAAGGCACCGGGGAGCTGTTTTTT. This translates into CASSFLGQGTGELFF.

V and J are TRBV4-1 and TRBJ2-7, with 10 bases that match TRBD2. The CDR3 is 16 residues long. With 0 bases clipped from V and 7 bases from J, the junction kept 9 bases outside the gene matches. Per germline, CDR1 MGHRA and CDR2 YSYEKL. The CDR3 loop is CASSQDLPSGSQEQYF. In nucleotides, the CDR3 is TGCGCCAGCAGCCAAGATCTACCTAGCGGGAGTCAGGAGCAGTACTTC.

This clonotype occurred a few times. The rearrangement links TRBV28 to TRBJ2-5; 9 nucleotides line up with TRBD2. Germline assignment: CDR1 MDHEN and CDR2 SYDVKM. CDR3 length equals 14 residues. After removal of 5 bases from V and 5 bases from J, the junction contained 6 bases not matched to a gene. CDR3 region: CASSGREGRETQYF. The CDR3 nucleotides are TGTGCCAGCAGTGGGCGGGAGGGGCGGGAGACCCAGTACTTC.

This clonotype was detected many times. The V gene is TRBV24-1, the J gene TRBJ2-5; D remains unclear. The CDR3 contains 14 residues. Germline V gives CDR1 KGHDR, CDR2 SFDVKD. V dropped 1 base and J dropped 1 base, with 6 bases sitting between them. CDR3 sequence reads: CATSDFSSQETQYF. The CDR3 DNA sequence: TGTGCCACCAGTGATTTCAGTTCCCAAGAGACCCAGTACTTC.

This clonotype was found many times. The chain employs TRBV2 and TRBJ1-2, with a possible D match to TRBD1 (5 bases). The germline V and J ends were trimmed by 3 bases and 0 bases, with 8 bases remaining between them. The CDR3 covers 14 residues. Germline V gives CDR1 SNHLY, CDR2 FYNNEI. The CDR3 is CASSDDRANYGYTF. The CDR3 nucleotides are TGTGCCAGCAGTGACGACAGAGCTAACTATGGCTACACCTTC.

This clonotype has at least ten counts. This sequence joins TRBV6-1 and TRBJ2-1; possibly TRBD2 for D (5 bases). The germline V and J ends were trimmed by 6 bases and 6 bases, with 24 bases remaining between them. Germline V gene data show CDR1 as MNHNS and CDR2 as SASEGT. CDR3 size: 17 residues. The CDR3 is CASRRDIASTSTNEQFF. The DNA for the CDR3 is TGTGCCAGCAGGAGGGATATAGCGTCCACGTCCACCAATGAGCAGTTCTTC.

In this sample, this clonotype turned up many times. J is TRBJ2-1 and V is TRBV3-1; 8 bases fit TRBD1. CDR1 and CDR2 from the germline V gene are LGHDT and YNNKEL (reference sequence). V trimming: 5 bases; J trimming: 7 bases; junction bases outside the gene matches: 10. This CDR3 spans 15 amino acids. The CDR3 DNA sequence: TGTGCCAGCAGCGCCGCAGGGGGCCGGGGAAATGAGCAGTTCTTC. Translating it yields CASSAAGGRGNEQFF.

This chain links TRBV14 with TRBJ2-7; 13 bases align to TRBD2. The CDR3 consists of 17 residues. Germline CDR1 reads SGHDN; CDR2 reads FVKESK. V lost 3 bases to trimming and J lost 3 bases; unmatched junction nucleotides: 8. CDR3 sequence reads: CASSHGRGLAGYYEQYF. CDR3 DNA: TGTGCCAGCAGCCACGGTAGGGGACTAGCGGGATACTACGAGCAGTACTTC. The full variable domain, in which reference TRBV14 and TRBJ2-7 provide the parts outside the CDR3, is EAGVTQFPSHSVIEKGQTVTLRCDPISGHDNLYWYRRVMGKEIKFLLHFVKESKQDESGMPNNRFLAERTGGTYSTLKVQPAELEDSGVYFCASSHGRGLAGYYEQYFGPGTRLTVT.

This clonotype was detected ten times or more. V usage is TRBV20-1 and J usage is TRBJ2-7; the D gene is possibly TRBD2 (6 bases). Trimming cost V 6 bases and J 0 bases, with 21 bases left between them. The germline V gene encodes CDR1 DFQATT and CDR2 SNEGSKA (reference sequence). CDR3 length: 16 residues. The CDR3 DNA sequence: TGCAGTGCAACGCCGGGACTCCCCATTAACTCCTACGAGCAGTACTTC. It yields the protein CSATPGLPINSYEQYF.

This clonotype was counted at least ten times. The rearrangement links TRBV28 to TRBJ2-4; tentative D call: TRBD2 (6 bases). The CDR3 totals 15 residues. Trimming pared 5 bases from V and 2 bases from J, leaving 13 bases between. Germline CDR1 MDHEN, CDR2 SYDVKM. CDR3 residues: CASSMHGSSKNIQYF. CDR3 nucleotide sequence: TGTGCCAGCAGTATGCACGGGAGCTCCAAAAACATTCAGTACTTC. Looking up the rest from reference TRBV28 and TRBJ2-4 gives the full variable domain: DVKVTQSSRYLVKRTGEKVFLECVQDMDHENMFWYRQDPGLGLRLIYFSYDVKMKEKGDIPEGYSVSREKKERFSLILESASTNQTSMYLCASSMHGSSKNIQYFGAGTRLSVL.